This T cell receptor (beta chain) was identified in a study of cytomegalovirus exposure and HLA in healthy donors. Whole-study results and caveats: It was around 160 TCR beta chains that were listed as cytomegalovirus-associated. Presence/absence results assume similar sequencing depth per donor, which may not hold. Some V segments, TRBV6-2 and TRBV6-3 among them, were indistinguishable and were therefore excluded. For TCR beta chains, V- and J-gene trimming was later linked to a missense DCLRE1C variant.

13 Jbeta primers and 60 Vbeta primers were used for the PCR. Profiling relied on immunoSEQ multiplex PCR, and the TCRdb table lists in-frame clones only, not all of them. Here the sample spans roughly 48,000 clones, about 78% being singletons. The CDR3 spans 16 residues. After removal of 1 base from V and 3 bases from J, the junction contained 9 bases not matched to a gene. Germline V gene lookup returns CDR1 SNHLY and CDR2 FYNNEI. On this clone itself: The antigen is unknown.

The receptor was derived from a woman in her twenties or thirties in good health and CMV-seronegative. The chain uses TRBV2 and TRBJ2-7, with 7 bases fitting TRBD1. Sequenced material: PBMCs. In DNA form, the CDR3 reads TGTGCCAGCAGTGAAGTTCTACCGGGACAGTACTACGAGCAGTACTTC. This sequence encodes CASSEVLPGQYYEQYF.